Listed below are T cell receptor beta chains from one sample, sequenced in a study of CD8 T cells in Susac syndrome. TCRdb ran MiXCR on the immunoSEQ multiplex PCR reads and lists one entry per CDR3 protein. The sample comprises about 300,000 distinct CDR3 sequences, 75% to 90% of which are singletons, and 0.18% rests with the top ten. The sample taken for sequencing was CD8+ T cells from PBMCs. Receptor source: a human donor with multiple sclerosis. Both conserved end residues are part of each CDR3. Each record gives: V gene, D gene, CDR3 protein. The D gene is left open where the match is weak.

v_gene: TRBV28
d_gene: NA
CDR3aa: CASSVAGREETQYF

v_gene: TRBV27
d_gene: TRBD2
CDR3aa: CASSLSSTSEVTEQFF

v_gene: TRBV27
d_gene: NA
CDR3aa: CASSLLEGNQNIQYF

v_gene: TRBV27
d_gene: TRBD2
CDR3aa: CASSLSSGGVSTDTQYF

v_gene: TRBV6-2/TRBV6-3
d_gene: TRBD2
CDR3aa: CASSYSSAGDYEQYF

v_gene: TRBV12-3/TRBV12-4
d_gene: NA
CDR3aa: CASIPGLTSGLAKNIQYF

v_gene: TRBV5-4
d_gene: TRBD2
CDR3aa: CASSSPGLAGGLMQYF

v_gene: TRBV12-3/TRBV12-4
d_gene: NA
CDR3aa: CASSFDGSTDTQYF

v_gene: TRBV5-1
d_gene: NA
CDR3aa: CASSLRPAGELFF

v_gene: TRBV7-9
d_gene: NA
CDR3aa: CASSLGTVKAFF

v_gene: TRBV20-1
d_gene: NA
CDR3aa: CSAADQTSFYNEQFF

v_gene: TRBV29-1
d_gene: TRBD1
CDR3aa: CSVTPGTDYEQYF

v_gene: TRBV28
d_gene: NA
CDR3aa: CASSWTPDQPQHF

v_gene: TRBV20-1
d_gene: NA
CDR3aa: CSARTAGANVLTF

v_gene: TRBV14
d_gene: TRBD2
CDR3aa: CASSQVGREGLRTYNEQFF

v_gene: TRBV9
d_gene: NA
CDR3aa: CASSVAGTNTEAFF

v_gene: TRBV29-1
d_gene: TRBD1
CDR3aa: CSVTGQTNEKLFF

v_gene: TRBV5-8
d_gene: TRBD2
CDR3aa: CASSFGTSGDNEQFF

v_gene: TRBV7-8
d_gene: NA
CDR3aa: CASSLRPGETQYF

v_gene: TRBV19
d_gene: NA
CDR3aa: CAASVSSYNEQFF

v_gene: TRBV28
d_gene: NA
CDR3aa: CASTGREGVYEQYF